Listed below are T cell receptor beta chains from one sample, sequenced in a study of cytomegalovirus exposure and HLA in healthy donors. Assay used: immunoSEQ multiplex PCR; TCRdb lists only in-frame clones, some missing. The profile shows some 60,000 clones, approximately 94% of them singletons. Sequenced input: PBMCs. These TCRs come from a man younger than 35 in good health and CMV-seropositive. Both conserved end residues are part of each CDR3. A D gene is named only where the DNA matches it firmly. Not every row has a clone size; where given, it reads once, few, many or a size class.

- | - | TRBJ2-7 | TRBV7-6 | CASSLNQYYEQYF | TGTGCCAGCAGCTTAAATCAGTACTACGAGCAGTACTTC
TRBD1 | - | TRBJ1-2 | TRBV5-6 | CASSLIGTGDRGYTF | TGTGCCAGCAGCTTAATCGGGACAGGGGATCGTGGCTACACCTTC
TRBD1 | - | TRBJ2-1 | TRBV27 | CASSFDRGNEQFF | TGTGCCAGCAGCTTTGACAGGGGTAATGAGCAGTTCTTC
TRBD1 | - | TRBJ2-7 | TRBV29-1 | CSVGDRGYEQYF | TGCAGCGTAGGGGACAGGGGCTACGAGCAGTACTTC
- | - | TRBJ1-1 | TRBV16 | CASSQGRGDTEAFF | TGTGCCAGCAGCCAAGGCAGGGGAGACACTGAAGCTTTCTTT
- | - | TRBJ2-1 | TRBV29-1 | CSLRPGNEQFF | TGCAGCCTCAGACCAGGCAATGAGCAGTTCTTC
- | - | TRBJ1-4 | TRBV5-4 | CASSPGTTTNEKLFF | TGTGCCAGCAGCCCAGGAACGACGACTAATGAAAAACTGTTTTTT
- | - | TRBJ1-2 | TRBV28 | CASRRRGAGGYTF | TGTGCCAGCAGACGGCGGGGGGCTGGTGGCTACACCTTC
TRBD1 | once | TRBJ2-2 | TRBV19 | CASKDRGPDNTGELFF | TGTGCCAGTAAGGACAGGGGGCCCGATAACACCGGGGAGCTGTTTTTT
- | - | TRBJ1-2 | TRBV5-1 | CASSLDPGSPSGGYTF | TGCGCCAGCAGCTTGGACCCTGGATCCCCGTCGGGGGGCTACACCTTC
- | - | TRBJ1-2 | TRBV6-5 | CASSLSPDTYGYTF | TGTGCCAGCAGCCTATCCCCGGACACCTATGGCTACACCTTC
- | - | TRBJ1-6 | TRBV30 | CAWSFLGSSYNSPLHF | TGTGCCTGGAGTTTTTTGGGGAGCTCCTATAATTCACCCCTCCACTTT
- | - | TRBJ2-3 | TRBV12-5 | CASGLVLTTDTQYF | TGTGCTAGTGGTTTGGTACTAACCACAGATACGCAGTATTTT
TRBD2 | once | TRBJ2-3 | TRBV18 | CASSPLAGDNTDTQYF | TGTGCCAGCTCCCCCCTAGCGGGAGATAACACAGATACGCAGTATTTT
- | - | TRBJ1-1 | TRBV7-2 | CASSLSENTEAFF | TGTGCCAGCAGCTTATCAGAGAACACTGAAGCTTTCTTT
TRBD2 | once | TRBJ2-7 | TRBV29-1 | CSVSFPGLVYEQYF | TGCAGCGTTTCTTTTCCGGGACTAGTATACGAGCAGTACTTC
TRBD2 | - | TRBJ2-2 | TRBV10-3 | CAIKDLAGGTGELFF | TGTGCCATCAAGGATCTAGCGGGAGGCACCGGGGAGCTGTTTTTT
TRBD2 | - | TRBJ2-7 | TRBV7-2 | CASSSGLAGYRGEQYF | TGTGCCAGCAGCTCGGGACTAGCGGGATACCGTGGCGAGCAGTACTTC
TRBD1 | - | TRBJ1-2 | TRBV10-3 | CAISESQGAGYTF | TGTGCCATCAGTGAGAGCCAGGGGGCTGGCTACACCTTC
TRBD1 | - | TRBJ1-6 | TRBV27 | CASSLTGGDSPLHF | TGTGCCAGCAGTTTAACAGGGGGAGATTCACCCCTCCACTTT
- | - | TRBJ1-5 | TRBV4-1 | CASSQGPGRGRDQPQHF | TGCGCCAGCAGCCAAGGTCCCGGGAGAGGGAGGGATCAGCCCCAGCATTTT
- | once | TRBJ2-3 | TRBV9 | CASSVAASAGTDTQYF | TGTGCCAGCAGCGTAGCCGCTAGCGCGGGCACAGATACGCAGTATTTT
- | - | TRBJ2-6 | TRBV7-9 | CASSSLSDGSSGANVLTF | TGTGCCAGCAGCTCGCTCTCTGACGGGAGTTCTGGGGCCAACGTCCTGACTTTC
TRBD1 | - | TRBJ2-5 | TRBV28 | CASSSPTGGVQETQYF | TGTGCCAGCAGTTCCCCGACAGGGGGCGTTCAAGAGACCCAGTACTTC
TRBD2 | - | TRBJ2-2 | TRBV7-3 | CASSINRGGDAGELFF | TGTGCCAGCAGCATTAACCGGGGGGGCGACGCCGGGGAGCTGTTTTTT
TRBD1 | - | TRBJ1-1 | TRBV9 | CASNSGGEGTEAFF | TGTGCCAGCAATTCAGGGGGCGAGGGGACTGAAGCTTTCTTT
TRBD1 | - | TRBJ2-7 | TRBV6-1 | CASSEGTGGTYEQYF | TGTGCCAGCAGTGAAGGGACAGGTGGGACCTACGAGCAGTACTTC
TRBD1 | - | TRBJ1-5 | TRBV4-1 | CASSQLGTGVQPQHF | TGCGCCAGCAGCCAGCTGGGGACAGGGGTACAGCCCCAGCATTTT
TRBD1 | - | TRBJ2-2 | TRBV2 | CASRRDRDTGELFF | TGTGCCAGCAGGCGGGACAGGGACACCGGGGAGCTGTTTTTT
- | - | TRBJ2-1 | TRBV18 | CASSPPFSGAGKVNEQFF | TGTGCCAGCTCACCACCGTTCTCAGGGGCAGGAAAGGTCAATGAGCAGTTCTTC
- | - | TRBJ2-7 | TRBV18 | CASSPRGGDRDEQYF | TGTGCCAGCTCACCGCGGGGCGGTGATAGGGACGAGCAGTACTTC
- | - | TRBJ2-2 | TRBV7-7 | CASSLGRSGITNTGELFF | TGTGCTAGCAGCCTTGGAAGGTCGGGAATAACGAACACCGGGGAGCTGTTTTTT
- | - | TRBJ1-1 | TRBV7-2 | CASSLMGGRTEAFF | TGTGCCAGCAGCTTAATGGGGGGGCGCACTGAAGCTTTCTTT